The 24 T cell receptor beta chains below were found in one sample sequenced in a study of blood T cell repertoires in COVID-19. Sequenced by immunoSEQ multiplex PCR; TCRdb stores in-frame clones only, minus some. The sample includes around 190,000 clones, about 88% of them seen just once. Sequenced input: peripheral blood. All receptors come from a woman older than 75 with acute or convalescent COVID-19.

This clone was picked up many times. The J gene is TRBJ2-1, the V gene TRBV9; no definite D call. The ends were cut back, 4 bases at V and 7 bases at J, with 18 bases in the middle. Germline values: CDR1 SGDLS, CDR2 YYNGEE. This CDR3 has 15 residues. The CDR3 DNA follows: TGTGCCAGCAGCCCCCCCGTCCCCACCGGGAATGAGCAGTTCTTC. Encoded protein: CASSPPVPTGNEQFF.

The chain joins TRBV18 to TRBJ2-5; D might be TRBD2 (5 bases). CDR3 length equals 14 residues. In germline, CDR1 is KGHSH, CDR2 LQKENI. V was clipped by 0 bases and J by 5 bases, with 10 bases between them. The chain's CDR3 is CASSPPGVAETQYF. The CDR3 coding sequence is TGTGCCAGCTCACCACCCGGGGTTGCGGAGACCCAGTACTTC.

The chain uses TRBV7-2 and TRBJ1-2; 9 bases are shared with TRBD1. CDR1 is SGHTA, CDR2 FQGNSA, per germline. The CDR3 is made up of 17 amino acids. Trimming at V came to 4 bases and at J to 3 bases, leaving 12 bases not matched to a gene. CDR3 protein: CASSSLTGGVWYYGYTF. CDR3 DNA: TGTGCCAGCAGCTCCCTGACAGGGGGGGTTTGGTACTATGGCTACACCTTC.

The gene calls are TRBV2 and TRBJ1-2, with D perhaps TRBD1 (5 bases). The V and J ends lost 7 bases and 5 bases respectively, with 11 bases between them. Germline V gene sequence: CDR1 SNHLY, CDR2 FYNNEI. The CDR3 is made up of 12 amino acids. CDR3 protein: CASKGGTYGYTF. The DNA of the CDR3 is TGTGCCAGCAAGGGCGGGACTTATGGCTACACCTTC. Together with reference TRBV2 and TRBJ1-2, the CDR3 gives the full variable domain: EPEVTQTPSHQVTQMGQEVILRCVPISNHLYFYWYRQILGQKVEFLVSFYNNEISEKSEIFDDQFSVERPDGSNFTLKIRSTKLEDSAMYFCASKGGTYGYTFGSGTRLTVV.

The CDR3 bases are TGTGCTAGTGGTTTGAGAGGAAACTATGGCTACACCTTC. Amino acid sequence: CASGLRGNYGYTF. The V gene is TRBV12-5, the J gene TRBJ1-2; D gene uncertain. V gave up 2 bases and J gave up 2 bases, with 6 bases separating them. Germline loops: CDR1 LGHNT, CDR2 FRNRAP. There are 13 residues in the CDR3.

V and J are TRBV2 and TRBJ1-2; TRBD1 aligns across 10 bases. Per the germline V gene, CDR1 is SNHLY and CDR2 is FYNNEI. J lost 6 bases, V lost 6 bases, and 4 bases had no gene match. The CDR3 runs to 13 residues. The CDR3 region has the DNA TGTGCCAGCAGCGCGGGACAGGGGAATGGCTACACCTTC. Its protein product is CASSAGQGNGYTF.

The chain employs TRBV18 and TRBJ2-6; D gene uncertain. CDR1 and CDR2 (germline): KGHSH, LQKENI. The CDR3 is 17 residues long. Trimming removed 2 bases from V and 4 bases from J, with 15 bases in between. The DNA of the CDR3 is TGTGCCAGCTCACCAGAGGAGTGGAGTACGGGGGCCAACGTCCTGACTTTC. Encoded protein: CASSPEEWSTGANVLTF. Filled out from reference TRBV18 and TRBJ2-6, the complete variable domain reads NAGVMQNPRHLVRRRGQEARLRCSPMKGHSHVYWYRQLPEEGLKFMVYLQKENIIDESGMPKERFSAEFPKEGPSILRIQQVVRGDSAAYFCASSPEEWSTGANVLTFGAGSRLTVL.

This sequence joins TRBV7-2 and TRBJ2-7, with D perhaps matching TRBD2 (5 bases). CDR3 size: 15 residues. Germline CDR1 and CDR2: SGHTA and FQGNSA. The germline V and J ends were trimmed by 0 bases and 4 bases, with 13 bases remaining between them. The CDR3 region is CASSLAPVSVYEQYF. The CDR3 DNA reads as TGTGCCAGCAGCTTAGCTCCAGTTAGCGTTTACGAGCAGTACTTC.

The chain combines TRBV9 with TRBJ2-5; perhaps TRBD2 as D (5 bases). The CDR3 covers 15 residues. Trimming removed 2 bases from V and 1 base from J, with 12 bases in between. From germline, CDR1 is SGDLS and CDR2 YYNGEE. CDR3 in amino acids: CASSVSTRSQETQYF. The CDR3 coding sequence is TGTGCCAGCAGCGTCTCTACTAGATCCCAAGAGACCCAGTACTTC.

The chain is built from TRBV24-1 and TRBJ2-3; D may be TRBD1 (7 bases). The V and J ends lost 0 bases and 5 bases respectively, with 14 bases between them. The CDR3 extends over 16 amino acids. CDR1 and CDR2 (germline): KGHDR, SFDVKD. The DNA for the CDR3 is TGTGCCACCAGTGATTTGGCCAGGGGGGCCGAAGATACGCAGTATTTT. It encodes CATSDLARGAEDTQYF.

This clone was counted a few times. The chain carries TRBV4-3 and TRBJ2-2, with D uncertain. The CDR3 totals 14 residues. Trimming took 0 bases from V and 1 from J, leaving 3 bases between them. CDR1 is LGHNA and CDR2 is YSLEER in the germline V gene. The CDR3 region is CASSQDRNTGELFF. The CDR3 coding sequence is TGCGCCAGCAGCCAAGATCGGAACACCGGGGAGCTGTTTTTT.

The chain has TRBV30 and TRBJ2-7, with 7 bases that match TRBD1. CDR3 length: 12 residues. V dropped 7 bases and J dropped 5; count of bases not matched to a gene: 8. Germline V gene sequence: CDR1 GTSNPN, CDR2 SVGIG (reference sequence). The CDR3 DNA is TGTGCCTCCCAGGACAGGCCTAACGAGCAGTACTTC. It is translated as CASQDRPNEQYF.

The chain is built from TRBV18 and TRBJ2-7, with 8 positions matching TRBD1. The germline CDR1 and CDR2 sequences are KGHSH and LQKENI. The CDR3 totals 15 residues. Trimming at V came to 3 bases and at J to 0 bases, leaving 4 bases not matched to a gene. CDR3 sequence (DNA): TGTGCCAGCTCACCTGACAGGGGCCTCTCCTACGAGCAGTACTTC. Its protein product is CASSPDRGLSYEQYF.

V and J are TRBV5-1 and TRBJ2-7, with 7 nucleotides matching TRBD1. The CDR3 contains 14 residues. The V gene end was trimmed by 0 bases and the J gene end by 7 bases; junction bases not matched to a gene: 7. Germline V gene lookup returns CDR1 SGHRS and CDR2 YFSETQ. CDR3 residues: CASSLEQGEREQYF. CDR3 nucleotides: TGCGCCAGCAGCTTGGAGCAGGGGGAGAGGGAGCAGTACTTC.

The V gene is TRBV12-3 or TRBV12-4, the J gene TRBJ1-3; unclear D gene. The V end lost 5 bases, the J end lost 2 bases, and 7 bases lay between the germline ends. The CDR3 loop spans 13 amino acids. The CDR3 sequence: CASSGSAGNTIYF. The CDR3 nucleotides are TGTGCCAGCAGTGGTTCAGCTGGAAACACCATATATTTT.

This chain links TRBV5-1 with TRBJ1-5; 8 nucleotides match TRBD1. Looked up from germline, CDR1 is SGHRS and CDR2 is YFSETQ. Trimming removed 7 bases from V and 4 bases from J; junction bases left unmatched: 13. This CDR3 spans 16 amino acids. The CDR3: CASGQERTGCNQPQHF. The CDR3 DNA reads TGCGCCAGCGGACAGGAACGGACAGGGTGTAATCAGCCCCAGCATTTT.

This chain connects TRBV5-4 to TRBJ2-3; TRBD2 aligns across 11 bases. The CDR3 has 15 residues. Germline-derived CDR1 and CDR2 are SGHNT and YYREEE (reference sequence). V lost 6 bases and J lost 1; bases outside the gene matches: 4. The CDR3: CASKLGLAGTDTQYF. In nucleotides, the CDR3 is TGTGCCAGCAAGTTGGGACTAGCGGGCACAGATACGCAGTATTTT.

V is TRBV18 and J is TRBJ2-7; 9 bases agree with TRBD1. CDR1 and CDR2 from the germline V gene are KGHSH and LQKENI. V shed 3 bases, J shed 6 bases, and the junction held 3 bases outside the gene matches. The CDR3 length is 13 residues. This CDR3 is CASSPGQGGEQYF. The CDR3 DNA is TGTGCCAGCTCACCGGGACAGGGCGGCGAGCAGTACTTC.

This sequence joins TRBV24-1 and TRBJ2-1, with 11 positions matching TRBD2. The V gene's germline CDR1 is KGHDR and CDR2 SFDVKD. Unmatched junction bases numbered 8, after V lost 1 base and J lost 4 bases. CDR3 length: 18 amino acids. This CDR3 is CATSDFISGRAGYNEQFF. CDR3 sequence (DNA): TGTGCCACCAGTGATTTCATTAGCGGGAGGGCCGGGTACAATGAGCAGTTCTTC.

This sequence joins TRBV2 and TRBJ2-1, with 10 positions matching TRBD2. The junction had 16 bases not matched to a gene; V was cut back by 11 bases and J by 0 bases. From germline, CDR1 is SNHLY and CDR2 FYNNEI. This CDR3 has 18 amino acids. In DNA form, the CDR3 reads TGTGCCGGACCTAGCGGGAGAGTCGGATCCAGCTCCTACAATGAGCAGTTCTTC. Encoded protein: CAGPSGRVGSSSYNEQFF.

The chain links TRBV14 to TRBJ1-1, with unresolved D. V was pared by 4 bases and J by 4 bases, with 13 bases between. The CDR3 is 14 residues long. CDR1 is SGHDN, CDR2 FVKESK, per germline. For the CDR3, the DNA is TGTGCCAGCAGCCTGATATTGCGGGGCACTGAAGCTTTCTTT. Protein product: CASSLILRGTEAFF.

This chain connects TRBV12-5 to TRBJ2-1, with D uncertain. Trimming stripped 7 bases from V and 2 bases from J, with 15 bases between. Germline CDR1 reads LGHNT; CDR2 reads FRNRAP. The CDR3 extends over 15 amino acids. CDR3 in amino acids: CASDQPGKPYNEQFF. The CDR3 DNA follows: TGTGCTAGTGATCAGCCGGGTAAACCCTACAATGAGCAGTTCTTC.

This clone was seen a few times. The genes are TRBV16 and TRBJ1-1, with TRBD1 as a possible D gene (5 bases). V shed 2 bases and J shed 2 bases, with 6 bases lying between them. The length of the CDR3 is 13 residues. Germline CDR1 and CDR2: KGHSY and FQNENV. The CDR3 region has the DNA TGTGCCAGCAGCCAACAGGGTAACACTGAAGCTTTCTTT. Protein: CASSQQGNTEAFF.

V gene TRBV7-2 combines with J gene TRBJ2-5; D remains unclear. Germline assignment: CDR1 SGHTA and CDR2 FQGNSA. The CDR3 runs 14 residues. With 5 bases removed from V and 2 bases from J, the gap between germline ends came to 12 bases. CDR3 amino acids: CASSRSYLQETQYF. The CDR3 coding sequence is TGTGCCAGCAGCAGGAGTTACCTGCAAGAGACCCAGTACTTC.